These T cell receptor beta chains were read from a single sample in a study of shared clonotypes between healthy human individuals. Repertoires were generated with immunoSEQ multiplex PCR, while TCRdb's copy carries only in-frame clones and drops some. The sample has about 110,000 clones, over 65% seen once; the top ten hold over 20%. Input material: memory CD8+ T cells sorted from blood. Receptors were obtained from a woman aged 25-40 years in good health. CDR3s include the opening cysteine and the closing phenylalanine or tryptophan.

v_call cdr3_aa
TRBV7-8 CASSLGGSVAYEQYF
TRBV15 CATSRGPVLGDQPQHF
TRBV5-6 CASSLGTGGYEQYF
TRBV4-1 CASSQVISGQWEQYF
TRBV6-4 CASSRQGGSDGYTF
TRBV4-1 CASSQGDPDYEQYF
TRBV5-1 CASSLKRGMGTEAFF
TRBV19 CATSGTGTAASYEQYF
TRBV28 CASSQTVRNEQFF
TRBV19 CASSVTLRIAPGELFF
TRBV18 CASSPLRDTIYEQYF
TRBV25-1 CASRPKSGRGNNEQFF
TRBV29-1 CSVAANLPLGPEKLFF
TRBV7-3 CASSLYQGPSQPQHF
TRBV19 CASSIWDNEQFF
TRBV9 CASSVTPAGTYEQYF
TRBV7-8 CASTPGQGRANYGYTF
TRBV25-1 CASSGTLGETQYF
TRBV4-2 CASSPPSAGSRVQYF
TRBV10-3 CAISEHRGLSEAFF
TRBV7-2 CASSFSYEQYF
TRBV18 CASSPGDFSDDEQYF
TRBV6-6 CASSYSIGGAGYTF
TRBV11-2 CASSRWGEGKSEQFF
TRBV2 CASRRAGDSRNQPQHF
TRBV6-1 CASSGTTDLSGANVLTF